Presented here are 18 T cell receptor beta chains from one specimen sequenced in a study of T cells in Graves' hyperthyroidism and ophthalmopathy. Researchers took RNA transcripts and amplified the TCR beta CDR3 regions from them. Initially, a first-round RT-PCR of the TCR CDR3 employed the HTBI primer set. TCRdb re-derived calls from the multiplex PCR reads in MiXCR, one entry per CDR3 protein. There are approximately 200,000 distinct CDR3 sequences in the sample; about 18% occur only once, and around 47% lies in the top ten. The specimen sequenced was blood. The receptors shown here come from a man aged 35 to 55 with Graves' hyperthyroidism.

This clonotype was seen many times. This chain joins TRBV6-2 or TRBV6-3 and TRBJ1-1; no reliable D call. The V end lost 0 bases, the J end lost 0 bases, and 2 bases lay between the germline ends. The CDR3 spans 13 residues. Germline V CDR1 and CDR2: MNHEY, SVGEGT. Here the CDR3 DNA reads TGTGCCAGCAGTTACTCTCTGAACACTGAAGCTTTCTTT. This sequence encodes CASSYSLNTEAFF.

This clonotype was counted ten times or more. V usage is TRBV3-1 and J usage is TRBJ2-5, with 9 bases aligning to TRBD2. V lost 6 bases and J lost 4; bases outside the gene matches: 12. CDR1 is LGHDT, CDR2 YNNKEL, per germline (reference sequence). The CDR3 length is 16 residues. CDR3 in DNA: TGTGCCAGCAGGTCACTGGGCGGGGGGGCCGGAGAGACCCAGTACTTC. Translated, it gives CASRSLGGGAGETQYF.

In the case of this clonotype: One end of the junction varies from germline; a read error may be responsible. The gene calls are TRBV2 and TRBJ2-6; D may correspond to TRBD1 or TRBD2 (6 bases each). Germline V gene data show CDR1 as SNHLY and CDR2 as FYNNEI. The CDR3 consists of 17 residues. This CDR3 reads CASSEGGPHSGANVLTF. As DNA, the CDR3 is TGTGCCAGCAGCGAAGGGGGGCCGCACTCTGGGGCCAACGTCCTGACTTTC.

The table lists this clonotype with many counts. The gene calls are TRBV2 and TRBJ1-2; 11 nucleotides match TRBD1. There are 15 residues in the CDR3. V trimming: 0 bases; J trimming: 7 bases; junction bases outside the gene matches: 4. Germline V gene lookup returns CDR1 SNHLY and CDR2 FYNNEI. The CDR3 nucleotides are TGTGCCAGCAGTGAAGCGGACAGGGGGCGGTCTGGCTACACCTTC. This sequence encodes CASSEADRGRSGYTF.

With regard to this clonotype: A much larger clone sits a single nucleotide away, making a read error possible. This chain joins TRBV28 and TRBJ1-1; no reliable D call. Germline V gene data show CDR1 as MDHEN and CDR2 as SYDVKM. The length of the CDR3 is 16 residues. V lost 6 bases and J 0 bases, leaving 17 bases between the germline ends. This CDR3 is CASRSDWATMNTEAFF. CDR3 DNA sequence: TGTGCCAGCAGATCCGACTGGGCCACCATGAACACTGAAGCTTTCTTT.

In its sample, this clonotype was seen many times. The chain employs TRBV6-1 and TRBJ2-5; no reliable D call. The CDR3 spans 13 residues. The germline V and J ends were trimmed by 8 bases and 2 bases, with 12 bases remaining between them. Germline V gene lookup returns CDR1 MNHNS and CDR2 SASEGT. CDR3 sequence (DNA): TGTGCCAGCGGATCAACTTATCAAGAGACCCAGTACTTC. It codes for CASGSTYQETQYF.

This clonotype has ten or more counts. The chain recombines TRBV7-6 with TRBJ2-7, with a possible D match to TRBD2 (5 bases). This CDR3 comprises 14 residues. Germline-derived CDR1 and CDR2 are SGHVS and FNYEAQ. V was cut by 1 base and J by 6 bases, with 13 bases left in between. The CDR3 reads CASSLVGRGSEQYF. In nucleotides, the CDR3 is TGTGCCAGCAGCTTAGTAGGACGAGGGTCCGAGCAGTACTTC.

This clonotype was recorded at least ten times. This chain links TRBV5-5 with TRBJ1-1; no clear D gene. The V gene lost 0 bases and the J gene lost 9 bases, with 12 bases spanning the gap. The CDR3 is 13 amino acids. Germline assignment: CDR1 SGHKS and CDR2 YYEKEE (reference sequence). In DNA, the CDR3 is TGTGCCAGCAGCTTGGCTACAGTCGGGAAAGCTTTCTTT. Translation: CASSLATVGKAFF.

The genes are TRBV20-1 and TRBJ1-1; 7 nucleotides agree with TRBD1. Germline loops: CDR1 DFQATT, CDR2 SNEGSKA (reference sequence). Unmatched junction bases numbered 2, after V lost 3 bases and J lost 1 base. CDR3 length equals 13 residues. CDR3 region: CSASRDRNTEAFF. CDR3 DNA: TGCAGTGCTAGTCGGGACAGGAACACTGAAGCTTTCTTT.

This clonotype was detected ten times or more. V is TRBV20-1 and J is TRBJ2-2; 7 bases line up with TRBD1. The CDR3 spans 13 residues. V lost 2 bases to trimming and J lost 4 bases; unmatched junction nucleotides: 1. Germline assignment: CDR1 DFQATT and CDR2 SNEGSKA (reference sequence). CDR3 amino acids: CSARKGATGELFF. As DNA, the CDR3 is TGCAGTGCTAGAAAGGGGGCCACCGGGGAGCTGTTTTTT.

This clonotype has at least ten counts. The chain joins TRBV6-1 to TRBJ2-3, with TRBD2 matching over 9 bases. The germline CDR1 and CDR2 sequences are MNHNS and SASEGT. This CDR3 contains 17 residues. With V trimmed by 6 bases and J by 6 bases, 16 bases remained unmatched. The CDR3 bases are TGTGCCAGCAGCCTAGTAATGACTAGCGGCGGCATTGATACGCAGTATTTT. Translated: CASSLVMTSGGIDTQYF.

In this sample, this clonotype turned up many times. The chain employs TRBV5-5 and TRBJ2-7; 8 nucleotides match TRBD1. CDR1 and CDR2 (germline): SGHKS, YYEKEE (reference sequence). V lost 5 bases to trimming and J lost 1 base; unmatched junction nucleotides: 8. The CDR3 has 15 amino acids. The CDR3 nucleotides read TGTGCCAGCAGTATATCGGACAGGGTGTCCTACGAGCAGTACTTC. Translation gives CASSISDRVSYEQYF.

This sequence joins TRBV6-5 and TRBJ2-5; 14 bases align to TRBD2. Germline values: CDR1 MNHEY, CDR2 SVGAGI. The V gene end was trimmed by 0 bases and the J gene end by 5 bases; junction bases not matched to a gene: 5. The length of the CDR3 is 17 residues. Written as DNA, the CDR3 is TGTGCCAGCAGTTACTCGACTAGCGGGGGGGCTTCGGAGACCCAGTACTTC. It yields the protein CASSYSTSGGASETQYF.

The chain is built from TRBV6-2 or TRBV6-3 and TRBJ2-1; D possibly matches TRBD1 or TRBD2 (6 bases each). V was pared by 2 bases and J by 12 bases, with 11 bases between. The germline V gene encodes CDR1 MNHEY and CDR2 SVGEGT. This CDR3 is built from 12 residues. The CDR3 DNA follows: TGTGCCAGCAGTTACCGGGGGCGTCTGCAGTTCTTC. Protein sequence: CASSYRGRLQFF.

There are a few counts of this clonotype. The chain joins TRBV24-1 to TRBJ1-5; no clear D. The germline V gene has CDR1 KGHDR and CDR2 SFDVKD. Trimming took 5 bases from V and 2 from J, leaving 6 bases between them. CDR3 length equals 13 residues. The CDR3 reads CATSGVGNQPQHF. CDR3 in DNA: TGTGCCACCAGTGGAGTTGGCAATCAGCCCCAGCATTTT.

There are many counts of this clonotype. The chain has TRBV15 and TRBJ2-5; TRBD1 might be the D (5 bases). The germline CDR1 and CDR2 sequences are LNHNV and YYDKDF (reference sequence). The CDR3 loop spans 15 amino acids. V gave up 1 base and J gave up 5 bases, with 14 bases separating them. The CDR3 loop is CATSRVWQGAETQYF. The CDR3 DNA follows: TGTGCCACCAGCAGAGTATGGCAGGGTGCGGAGACCCAGTACTTC.

This clonotype was seen many times. This rearrangement joins TRBV5-5 to TRBJ1-1; perhaps TRBD1 as D (5 bases). The germline V and J ends were trimmed by 5 bases and 2 bases, with 31 bases remaining between them. CDR1 and CDR2 (germline): SGHKS, YYEKEE (reference sequence). The CDR3 contains 20 residues. CDR3 nucleotide sequence: TGTGCCAGCAGTCTCAAAGGGGTCGGATGGTTTGGTCTCATTAACACTGAAGCTTTCTTT. Protein product: CASSLKGVGWFGLINTEAFF.

This clonotype was counted many times. V and J are TRBV12-3 or TRBV12-4 and TRBJ2-1, with TRBD2 matching 9 bases. The J segment lost 8 bases and the V segment lost 4 bases, leaving 6 bases of the junction unmatched. The CDR3 sequence is 14 residues long. CDR3 sequence (DNA): TGTGCCAGCAGTTCAGCGGGGGGAGGCGATGAGCAGTTCTTC. Its translation is CASSSAGGGDEQFF.